The 12 T cell receptor beta chains below were found in one sample sequenced in a study of blood T cell repertoires in COVID-19. Assay: immunoSEQ multiplex PCR; the TCRdb copy retains only in-frame clones and omits some. There are 250,000 to 300,000 clones in the sample; roughly 93% occur only once, and about 2.3% lies in the top ten. Sequences were obtained from PBMCs or T cells enriched from blood (not recorded which). The origin of the receptors is a woman aged 40 to 50 with acute COVID-19.

This chain uses TRBV18 with TRBJ2-1; 15 nucleotides align to TRBD2. Looked up from germline, CDR1 is KGHSH and CDR2 is LQKENI. The CDR3 is 15 residues long. V gave up 3 bases and J gave up 9 bases; unmatched junction bases: 3. CDR3 in amino acids: CASSPGLAGGFEQFF. CDR3 coding DNA: TGTGCCAGCTCACCCGGACTAGCGGGAGGGTTTGAGCAGTTCTTC.

The chain employs TRBV11-2 and TRBJ1-5, with no clear D. The germline V gene has CDR1 SGHAT and CDR2 FQNNGV. The CDR3 runs 15 residues. V dropped 2 bases and J dropped 4 bases, with 12 bases sitting between them. The CDR3 reads CASSLTTGANQPQHF. CDR3 coding DNA: TGTGCCAGCAGCTTAACGACCGGAGCTAATCAGCCCCAGCATTTT.

This chain uses TRBV30 with TRBJ1-5; D remains ambiguous. Trimming left V 2 bases short and J 4 bases short, with 9 bases between. The V gene's germline CDR1 is GTSNPN and CDR2 SVGIG (reference sequence). This CDR3 region has 13 residues. The CDR3 sequence is CAWSSAGNQPQHF. CDR3 nucleotide sequence: TGTGCCTGGAGTTCGGCGGGAAATCAGCCCCAGCATTTT.

J is TRBJ1-5 and V is TRBV2; 12 nucleotides match TRBD1. Per germline, CDR1 SNHLY and CDR2 FYNNEI. V lost 4 bases and J lost 4; bases outside the gene matches: 8. The CDR3 has 17 residues. The CDR3 nucleotides are TGTGCCAGCAGTGGACCGGGACAGGGGGCGGTTAATCAGCCCCAGCATTTT. This gives the protein CASSGPGQGAVNQPQHF.

The chain links TRBV27 to TRBJ2-7; tentatively, D is TRBD1 (6 bases). Trimming left V 3 bases short and J 0 bases short, with 9 bases between. Germline V lookup: CDR1 MNHEY, CDR2 SMNVEV (reference sequence). The CDR3 runs to 14 residues. The CDR3 loop reads CASSLTGLSYEQYF. The CDR3 DNA follows: TGTGCCAGCAGTTTGACAGGTCTCTCCTACGAGCAGTACTTC.

The chain carries TRBV21-1 and TRBJ1-5; TRBD1 is the table's D call, not checked against the DNA. TRBV21-1 is described as a pseudogene. The CDR3 is 15 amino acids. The DNA for the CDR3 is TGTGCCAGCAGCAAACGGACAGGGGTCAATCAGCCCCAGCATTTT. It encodes CASSKRTGVNQPQHF.

V and J are TRBV19 and TRBJ2-3; D call uncertain. Trimming left V 4 bases short and J 5 bases short, with 4 bases between. CDR3 length: 11 residues. Germline V gene data show CDR1 as LNHDA and CDR2 as SQIVND (reference sequence). The CDR3 loop is CASSTRDTQYF. The CDR3 bases are TGTGCCAGTAGTACCAGAGATACGCAGTATTTT.

The V call is TRBV3-1 (or the pseudogene TRBV3-2), the J call TRBJ1-6; the match to TRBD1 covers 9 bases. Losses at the gene ends were 4 bases for V and 2 bases for J; bases not matched to a gene: 9. The CDR3 runs to 18 residues. Germline values: CDR1 LGHDT, CDR2 YNNKEL (reference sequence). The CDR3 nucleotides read TGTGCCAGCAGCCCTAAGCGACAGGGGGACGCCTATAATTCACCCCTCCACTTT. Translation gives CASSPKRQGDAYNSPLHF.

The V gene is TRBV7-3, the J gene TRBJ2-5; 11 bases agree with TRBD2. Germline CDR1 SGHTA, CDR2 FQGTGA. This CDR3 is 15 amino acids long. Unmatched junction bases numbered 3, after V lost 1 base and J lost 5 bases. The DNA for the CDR3 is TGTGCCAGCAGCTTAAAACTAGCGGGAGTGGAGACCCAGTACTTC. Translation: CASSLKLAGVETQYF.

This clone was observed once. The V gene is TRBV12-3 or TRBV12-4, the J gene TRBJ2-3; D is uncertain. The CDR3 sequence is 13 residues long. V was trimmed by 8 bases and J by 3 bases, leaving 12 bases between them. CDR3 sequence (DNA): TGTGCCAGCGGCCCTCGATGGACAGATACGCAGTATTTT. This codes for CASGPRWTDTQYF.

The chain carries TRBV4-1 and TRBJ2-1; a possible D gene is TRBD2 (6 bases). Germline-derived CDR1 and CDR2 are MGHRA and YSYEKL. With 2 bases removed from V and 8 bases from J, the gap between germline ends came to 10 bases. This CDR3 has 13 residues. The CDR3 loop reads CASSQLSGDEQFF. The CDR3 nucleotides are TGCGCCAGCAGCCAATTATCGGGGGATGAGCAGTTCTTC.

This clone was observed a few times. The chain links TRBV28 to TRBJ1-6, with D possibly TRBD1 on 5 matching bases. With 4 bases removed from V and 0 bases from J, the gap between germline ends came to 13 bases. The CDR3 is made up of 17 amino acids. The germline CDR1 and CDR2 sequences are MDHEN and SYDVKM. CDR3 nucleotide sequence: TGTGCCAGCAGTTCGCTCAGGGATAGCTCCTATAATTCACCCCTCCACTTT. Residues: CASSSLRDSSYNSPLHF.